This T cell receptor (beta chain) is from a study of T cells in Graves' hyperthyroidism and ophthalmopathy. This CDR3 comprises 12 residues. CDR1 and CDR2 from the germline V gene are SEHNR and FQNEAQ (reference sequence). V lost 3 bases and J 8 bases, leaving 10 bases between the germline ends. TCR beta CDR3 regions were amplified from RNA transcripts. The TCR CDR3 first-round RT-PCR relied on the HTBI primer set. TCRdb reanalysed the multiplex PCR reads using MiXCR and keeps one entry per CDR3 protein. Of approximately 370,000 distinct CDR3 sequences in the sample, approximately 18% are singletons; the top ten hold 34%.

The TCR was taken from a woman aged 25-40 years with Graves' hyperthyroidism that later progressed to Graves' ophthalmopathy. The gene calls are TRBV7-9 and TRBJ1-1; D gene ambiguous. Sequencing was performed on blood. CDR3 residues: CASSFGLREAFF. DNA of the CDR3: TGTGCCAGCAGCTTTGGCCTACGAGAAGCTTTCTTT.